The source of this T cell receptor beta chain is a study of T cells in Graves' hyperthyroidism and ophthalmopathy. Study summary: Peripheral blood was acquired at first diagnosis, ahead of any therapy whatsoever. General study results and limits: Researchers report that a 13 V-J model separated ophthalmopathy from stable hyperthyroidism.

The source material, RNA transcripts, was used to amplify TCR beta CDR3 regions. The study used the HTBI primer set for a first-round RT-PCR of the TCR CDR3. TCRdb recomputed calls from the multiplex PCR reads with MiXCR, one row per CDR3 protein. The sample has about 600,000 distinct CDR3 sequences; roughly 15% are singletons. Germline V gene lookup returns CDR1 SQVTM and CDR2 ANQGSEA. The CDR3 loop spans 12 amino acids. Together with thyroid ultrasound, orbital computed tomography, serum thyroxine and TRAb, clinical symptoms were used for diagnoses. The authors obtained PBMCs from around 10 ml of fresh peripheral blood. This clonotype was observed a handful of times. Its antigen is not known.

The sequence was collected from a woman aged 45-65 years with Graves' ophthalmopathy. The sequencing sample was made of blood. This chain uses TRBV29-1 with TRBJ1-5, with unresolved D. The CDR3 sequence is CSAGREGQPQHF. The DNA for the CDR3 is TGCAGTGCTGGGAGGGAGGGTCAGCCCCAGCATTTT.